These 7 T cell receptor beta chains were all obtained from the same sample, sequenced in a study of spatial heterogeneity in lung cancer. TCRdb called the 5' RACE reads again in MiXCR, with one record for every CDR3 protein. Of 45,000 to 65,000 distinct CDR3 sequences listed, around 6.7% were seen once; the top ten hold about 3.1%. Time point given: sample taken at primary tumor resection. The study sequenced unsorted whole RNA from tumor, nontumor lung or frozen PBMC. The sequenced sample was PBMCs, obtained at surgery. The origin of the receptors is a female donor with early-stage non-small cell lung cancer.

The gene calls are TRBV19 and TRBJ2-3, with TRBD1 identical over 7 bases. The junction had 10 bases not matched to a gene; V was cut back by 6 bases and J by 1 base. Per the germline V gene, CDR1 is LNHDA and CDR2 is SQIVND (reference sequence). The CDR3 totals 16 residues. Here the CDR3 DNA reads TGTGCCAGTAGAGGTCCCCGACAGGGCCGCACAGATACGCAGTATTTT. It encodes CASRGPRQGRTDTQYF.

This clonotype was seen repeatedly, ten times or more. The genes are TRBV3-1 and TRBJ2-1; 9 nucleotides align to TRBD2. The length of the CDR3 is 17 residues. Germline CDR1 reads LGHDT; CDR2 reads YNNKEL (reference sequence). V shed 4 bases and J 5 bases; nucleotides not matched to a gene: 12. CDR3 loop: CASSPPPLAGNHNEQFF. The CDR3, as DNA: TGTGCCAGCAGCCCCCCCCCGCTAGCGGGGAACCACAATGAGCAGTTCTTC.

In the case of this clonotype: A read error may explain this, as a much larger clone is one base away. The J gene is TRBJ2-4, the V gene TRBV29-1; 7 positions agree with TRBD1. Trimming removed 6 bases from V and 3 bases from J; junction bases left unmatched: 11. The CDR3 sequence is 15 residues long. Germline-derived CDR1 and CDR2 are SQVTM and ANQGSEA. The CDR3 region is CSVRTGVYDKNIQYF. The CDR3 DNA sequence: TGCAGCGTGAGAACAGGGGTTTATGACAAAAACATTCAGTACTTC.

This clonotype has ten or more counts. The CDR3 spells CSVVGLAGNYEQYF. The DNA for the CDR3 is TGCAGCGTTGTAGGACTAGCTGGTAACTACGAGCAGTACTTC. The V call is TRBV29-1, the J call TRBJ2-7; 8 bases are shared with TRBD2. Trimming removed 4 bases from V and 3 bases from J; junction bases left unmatched: 8. This CDR3 has 14 residues. Germline CDR1 reads SQVTM; CDR2 reads ANQGSEA.

This clonotype was recorded at least ten times. The genes are TRBV29-1 and TRBJ2-7; D is ambiguous. Per germline, CDR1 SQVTM and CDR2 ANQGSEA. The CDR3 sequence is 13 residues long. Trimming took 6 bases from V and 0 from J, leaving 12 bases between them. This CDR3 reads CSVILGSSYEQYF. The CDR3 DNA sequence: TGCAGCGTGATCTTGGGCAGCTCCTACGAGCAGTACTTC.

This clonotype came up many times. The gene calls are TRBV7-6 and TRBJ1-2; TRBD1 is a possible D gene (5 bases). The CDR3 contains 15 residues. V was pared by 2 bases and J by 0 bases, with 10 bases between. Germline-derived CDR1 and CDR2 are SGHVS and FNYEAQ. CDR3 amino acids: CASSLPEGANYGYTF. DNA for the CDR3: TGTGCCAGCAGCTTACCGGAAGGGGCTAACTATGGCTACACCTTC.

This clonotype was observed a few times. CDR3 nucleotides: TGTGCCAGCAGTACCTCGGGACAGGGGGCGCGTAGAGCTTTCTTT. Residues: CASSTSGQGARRAFF. The chain combines TRBV28 with TRBJ1-1; 12 bases fit TRBD1. Germline trimming cut 5 bases from V and 10 bases from J; bases unmatched to any gene: 11. This CDR3 contains 15 residues. Germline CDR1 and CDR2: MDHEN and SYDVKM.